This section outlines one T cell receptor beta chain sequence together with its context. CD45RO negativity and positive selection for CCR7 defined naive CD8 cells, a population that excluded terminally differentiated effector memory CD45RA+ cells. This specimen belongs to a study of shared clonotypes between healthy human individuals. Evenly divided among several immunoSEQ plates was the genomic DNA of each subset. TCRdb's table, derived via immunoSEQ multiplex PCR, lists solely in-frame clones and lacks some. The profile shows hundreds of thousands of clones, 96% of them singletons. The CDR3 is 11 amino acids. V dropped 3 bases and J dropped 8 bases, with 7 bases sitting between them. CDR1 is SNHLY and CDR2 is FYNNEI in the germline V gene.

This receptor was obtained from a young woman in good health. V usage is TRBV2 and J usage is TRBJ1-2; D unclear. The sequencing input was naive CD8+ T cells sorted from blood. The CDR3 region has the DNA TGTGCCAGCAGTGACGTGGGGGGCTACACCTTC. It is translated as CASSDVGGYTF.